The 5 T cell receptor beta chains below come from one sample, sequenced in a study of blood T cell repertoires in COVID-19 (TCRdb year 2020). Libraries were made using the immunoSEQ multiplex PCR assay. The clones in this table, taken by TCRdb from immuneACCESS, are in-frame only. Not every clone is retained; where verified, under half of the shortfall comes from an unresolved V gene, and the cause of the rest is unknown. Here the sample has around 150,000 clones; approximately 80% occur a single time. The top ten clones comprise roughly 11% of the sample. The sequencing sample was made of PBMCs or T cells enriched from blood (not recorded which). The origin of the receptors is a man aged 45 to 65 who had recovered from COVID-19.

V usage is TRBV5-1 and J usage is TRBJ1-2, with D unclear. Germline loops: CDR1 SGHRS, CDR2 YFSETQ. The CDR3 totals 16 residues. The V end lost 1 base, the J end lost 4 bases, and 17 bases lay between the germline ends. The CDR3 spells CASSLLPDSAAYGYTF. CDR3 sequence (DNA): TGCGCCAGCAGCTTGCTTCCGGACTCTGCCGCCTATGGCTACACCTTC.

This rearrangement joins TRBV5-8 to TRBJ1-1; the D is unclear. This CDR3 has 13 amino acids. The V and J ends lost 0 bases and 7 bases respectively, with 10 bases between them. Germline loops: CDR1 SGHTS, CDR2 YDEGEE. As DNA, the CDR3 is TGTGCCAGCAGCTTGGAGACTCGTGGTGAAGCTTTCTTT. It encodes CASSLETRGEAFF.

This clone appeared a single time. CDR3 protein: CASSQAWQGYEQYF. In DNA form, the CDR3 reads TGTGCCAGCAGCCAAGCTTGGCAGGGTTACGAGCAGTACTTC. The chain recombines TRBV3-1 (or the pseudogene TRBV3-2) with TRBJ2-7; possibly TRBD1 for D (5 bases). Deletions cut 1 base from V and 4 bases from J, with 11 bases between. The CDR3 totals 14 residues. Germline V CDR1 and CDR2: LGHDT, YNNKEL (reference sequence).

V gene TRBV5-1 combines with J gene TRBJ1-2; D is uncertain. CDR3 length: 12 residues. V lost 1 base, J lost 6 bases, and 7 bases lay in between. Germline V gives CDR1 SGHRS, CDR2 YFSETQ. CDR3 region: CASSLNEDGYTF. Written as DNA, the CDR3 is TGCGCCAGCAGCTTGAACGAGGATGGCTACACCTTC.

The J gene is TRBJ2-2, the V gene TRBV5-1; 11 bases line up with TRBD2. This CDR3 contains 17 residues. J lost 7 bases, V lost 3 bases, and 11 bases had no gene match. From germline, CDR1 is SGHRS and CDR2 YFSETQ. This chain's CDR3 is CASSSLTSGRGVGELFF. The DNA for the CDR3 is TGCGCCAGCAGCTCACTTACTAGCGGGAGAGGTGTCGGGGAGCTGTTTTTT.